This is a list of T cell receptor beta chains from one sample in a study of blood T cell repertoires in COVID-19. Using immunoSEQ multiplex PCR, the repertoire was profiled, and TCRdb retains in-frame clones only, with some absent. The sample records some 190,000 clones, roughly 77% being singletons. The material sequenced was PBMCs or T cells enriched from blood (not recorded which). Receptor source: a woman between 45 and 60 years old with acute COVID-19. Both conserved end residues are trimmed from each CDR3. Some rows have no size entry. The others give once, few or many, or a class for an expanded clone.

CDR3 length | J gene | clone size | V gene | CDR3 protein
14 | TRBJ2-3 | - | TRBV5-4 | ASSLDSGGAGDTQY
13 | TRBJ1-1 | - | TRBV4-1 | ASSPPVRGNTEAF
11 | TRBJ1-2 | - | TRBV12-3/TRBV12-4 | ASNQGLTYGYT
13 | TRBJ1-5 | - | TRBV5-8 | ASSWTGGGNQPQH
8 | TRBJ1-2 | once | TRBV20-1 | SARAGEDT
11 | TRBJ2-3 | - | TRBV6-5 | ASSTSVVDTQY
13 | TRBJ2-3 | once | TRBV7-2 | ASSFAGWGTDTQY
12 | TRBJ1-2 | - | TRBV7-2 | ASSGGQGTYGYT
14 | TRBJ1-5 | - | TRBV5-8 | ASSLRGGTGKSPQH
13 | TRBJ2-1 | - | TRBV5-1 | ASSLEAGANNEQF
15 | TRBJ2-1 | - | TRBV2 | ASFHRRRASENNEQF
13 | TRBJ1-2 | - | TRBV24-1 | ATSDSGAHVYGYT
8 | TRBJ1-1 | few | TRBV27 | ASGQSQAF
11 | TRBJ1-2 | - | TRBV19 | ASSTQGHYGYT
13 | TRBJ2-2 | few | TRBV6-4 | ASSERQGYTGELF
11 | TRBJ2-5 | - | TRBV19 | ASGGEVRETQY
12 | TRBJ2-2 | once | TRBV19 | ASSIQGSVRELF
10 | TRBJ1-1 | - | TRBV7-9 | ASSLVQTEAF
13 | TRBJ2-3 | - | TRBV6-5 | ASTTGEVDADTQY
13 | TRBJ2-3 | once | TRBV29-1 | SVESLAGVTDTQY
12 | TRBJ1-5 | few | TRBV28 | ASSPPRSNQPQH
12 | TRBJ2-3 | - | TRBV5-1 | ASSLIPSTDTQY
13 | TRBJ1-6 | - | TRBV9 | ASSEGQGQDSPLH
12 | TRBJ1-4 | once | TRBV1 | TSSLGQGPEKLF
14 | TRBJ1-1 | - | TRBV5-4 | ASSQGTGASLTEAF
12 | TRBJ2-2 | - | TRBV9 | ASSGLLGPGELF
11 | TRBJ2-2 | - | TRBV12-3/TRBV12-4 | ASSRIGSGELF
11 | TRBJ2-3 | few | TRBV10-1 | ASSDPSTDTQY
11 | TRBJ1-2 | - | TRBV20-1 | SASSGFGFGYT
12 | TRBJ1-5 | - | TRBV11-2 | ASSPVDSHQPQH
13 | TRBJ2-1 | - | TRBV7-3 | ASSLRQEIYNEQF
12 | TRBJ1-2 | - | TRBV3-1/TRBV3-2 | ASSQQAGPYGYT
11 | TRBJ1-3 | - | TRBV9 | ASRQGSGNTIY
13 | TRBJ1-2 | - | TRBV7-9 | ASSTEQPVVYGYT
13 | TRBJ1-5 | - | TRBV19 | ASSIGDRRFQPQH
14 | TRBJ2-3 | - | TRBV7-9 | ASSLVSSGRGDTQY
13 | TRBJ2-3 | - | TRBV6-5 | ASSPTGSATDTQY
13 | TRBJ1-4 | - | TRBV11-2 | ASSLFGTGNEKLF
14 | TRBJ1-4 | - | TRBV10-3 | AISDGEGDANEKLF
11 | TRBJ2-3 | - | TRBV6-2/TRBV6-3 | ASSYPPRDTQY
14 | TRBJ2-2 | - | TRBV6-5 | ASSYWDRVRNGELF
13 | TRBJ1-3 | - | TRBV2 | ASTGRTGAGNTIY